The rows below give T cell receptor beta chains drawn from one sample of a study of blood T cell repertoires in COVID-19. TCRdb's copy holds only in-frame clones and misses some; the assay was immunoSEQ multiplex PCR. The sample records more than 60,000 clones, 70% to 85% being singletons. Sequencing input: peripheral blood. These receptors came from a man aged 50 to 60 with COVID-19, enrolled during active disease. Each CDR3 is given with its conserved first and last residue. A D gene is named only where the DNA matches it firmly. Size tells how often a clone was seen (once, few, many) or the class of an expanded clone, and some rows leave it out.

d_call: NA
clone_size: NA
j_call: TRBJ1-1
v_call: TRBV5-4
cdr3_aa: CASDRGGRKMNTEAFF
cdr3_nt: TGTGCCAGCGACCGGGGGGGGCGTAAAATGAACACTGAAGCTTTCTTT

d_call: NA
clone_size: NA
j_call: TRBJ2-1
v_call: TRBV10-1
cdr3_aa: CASSESTGEEYNEQFF
cdr3_nt: TGCGCCAGCAGTGAGTCAACGGGGGAGGAATACAATGAGCAGTTCTTC

d_call: NA
clone_size: NA
j_call: TRBJ2-7
v_call: TRBV29-1
cdr3_aa: CSVFEAGSSYEQYF
cdr3_nt: TGCAGCGTCTTCGAGGCGGGATCCTCCTACGAGCAGTACTTC

d_call: NA
clone_size: NA
j_call: TRBJ2-5
v_call: TRBV7-2
cdr3_aa: CASRWNSGEETQYF
cdr3_nt: TGTGCCAGCAGATGGAATTCGGGGGAGGAGACCCAGTACTTC

d_call: NA
clone_size: NA
j_call: TRBJ1-4
v_call: TRBV2
cdr3_aa: CASSEGDSTNEKLFF
cdr3_nt: TGTGCCAGCAGTGAAGGGGACTCAACTAATGAAAAACTGTTTTTT

d_call: TRBD2
clone_size: NA
j_call: TRBJ2-7
v_call: TRBV11-2
cdr3_aa: CASSFKRGGLKEQYF
cdr3_nt: TGTGCCAGCAGTTTTAAGCGGGGGGGCCTGAAGGAGCAGTACTTC

d_call: TRBD1
clone_size: many
j_call: TRBJ2-5
v_call: TRBV19
cdr3_aa: CASQPPGTGRETQYF
cdr3_nt: TGTGCCAGCCAACCCCCCGGGACAGGGCGGGAGACCCAGTACTTC

d_call: NA
clone_size: NA
j_call: TRBJ2-4
v_call: TRBV5-1
cdr3_aa: CASSLEGQLAKNIQYF
cdr3_nt: TGCGCCAGCAGCTTGGAGGGACAACTAGCCAAAAACATTCAGTACTTC

d_call: NA
clone_size: NA
j_call: TRBJ2-3
v_call: TRBV12-3/TRBV12-4
cdr3_aa: CASTGTDTQYF
cdr3_nt: TGTGCCAGCACAGGCACAGATACGCAGTATTTT

d_call: TRBD1
clone_size: NA
j_call: TRBJ1-2
v_call: TRBV3-1/TRBV3-2
cdr3_aa: CASSQDRIGGHPGYGYTF
cdr3_nt: TGTGCCAGCAGCCAAGATAGAATAGGGGGCCATCCTGGGTATGGCTACACCTTC

d_call: TRBD2
clone_size: NA
j_call: TRBJ2-3
v_call: TRBV4-3
cdr3_aa: CASSQELGRGGHYTQYF
cdr3_nt: TGCGCCAGCAGCCAAGAATTGGGGCGGGGGGGCCATTATACGCAGTATTTT

d_call: TRBD1
clone_size: NA
j_call: TRBJ2-7
v_call: TRBV19
cdr3_aa: CASSILRQGTYEQYF
cdr3_nt: TGTGCCAGTAGTATCCTTCGACAGGGAACCTACGAGCAGTACTTC

d_call: NA
clone_size: NA
j_call: TRBJ1-2
v_call: TRBV7-9
cdr3_aa: CASSSVGEVYGYTF
cdr3_nt: TGTGCCAGCAGCTCGGTTGGTGAGGTGTATGGCTACACCTTC

d_call: TRBD2
clone_size: NA
j_call: TRBJ2-3
v_call: TRBV2
cdr3_aa: CASRRAGGSTDTQYF
cdr3_nt: TGTGCCAGCAGACGAGCGGGGGGGAGCACAGATACGCAGTATTTT

d_call: NA
clone_size: NA
j_call: TRBJ1-1
v_call: TRBV19
cdr3_aa: CASSRNSGTEAFF
cdr3_nt: TGTGCCAGTAGTAGAAACAGTGGCACTGAAGCTTTCTTT

d_call: NA
clone_size: NA
j_call: TRBJ2-7
v_call: TRBV5-1
cdr3_aa: CASNPRGGHEQYF
cdr3_nt: TGCGCCAGCAACCCCAGGGGTGGGCACGAGCAGTACTTC

d_call: TRBD2
clone_size: NA
j_call: TRBJ2-6
v_call: TRBV19
cdr3_aa: CASSGGGSAGANVLTF
cdr3_nt: TGTGCCAGTAGCGGGGGGGGCTCAGCAGGGGCCAACGTCCTGACTTTC

d_call: TRBD1
clone_size: NA
j_call: TRBJ2-1
v_call: TRBV7-2
cdr3_aa: CASSSGGEQFF
cdr3_nt: TGTGCCAGCAGTTCAGGGGGCGAGCAGTTCTTC

d_call: TRBD1
clone_size: NA
j_call: TRBJ1-2
v_call: TRBV27
cdr3_aa: CASSTTDRGQDGYTF
cdr3_nt: TGTGCCAGCAGCACAACGGACAGGGGGCAGGATGGCTACACCTTC

d_call: NA
clone_size: NA
j_call: TRBJ2-1
v_call: TRBV7-3
cdr3_aa: CASSLNGNNEQFF
cdr3_nt: TGTGCCAGCAGCTTAAACGGGAACAATGAGCAGTTCTTC

d_call: NA
clone_size: NA
j_call: TRBJ2-1
v_call: TRBV30
cdr3_aa: CAWSVQGGGYNEQFF
cdr3_nt: TGTGCCTGGAGTGTACAAGGGGGTGGCTACAATGAGCAGTTCTTC

d_call: TRBD2
clone_size: once
j_call: TRBJ2-3
v_call: TRBV2
cdr3_aa: CASSEVAGLNTDTQYF
cdr3_nt: TGTGCCAGCAGTGAGGTAGCGGGGCTAAACACAGATACGCAGTATTTT

d_call: NA
clone_size: NA
j_call: TRBJ1-1
v_call: TRBV2
cdr3_aa: CASSTGQGLTEAFF
cdr3_nt: TGTGCCAGCAGTACGGGGCAGGGACTGACTGAAGCTTTCTTT

d_call: TRBD1
clone_size: NA
j_call: TRBJ2-7
v_call: TRBV5-8
cdr3_aa: CASSFMGQGVYEQYF
cdr3_nt: TGTGCCAGCAGCTTTATGGGACAGGGGGTCTACGAGCAGTACTTC

d_call: NA
clone_size: NA
j_call: TRBJ1-4
v_call: TRBV13
cdr3_aa: CASSTGTLEKLFF
cdr3_nt: TGTGCCAGCAGCACCGGGACACTTGAAAAACTGTTTTTT

d_call: NA
clone_size: NA
j_call: TRBJ2-2
v_call: TRBV9
cdr3_aa: CASSGDIPGTGELFF
cdr3_nt: TGTGCCAGCAGCGGGGACATACCGGGCACCGGGGAGCTGTTTTTT

d_call: NA
clone_size: NA
j_call: TRBJ1-5
v_call: TRBV30
cdr3_aa: CAWSKGQTNYQPQHF
cdr3_nt: TGTGCCTGGAGTAAGGGGCAGACCAACTATCAGCCCCAGCATTTT

d_call: TRBD2
clone_size: once
j_call: TRBJ2-3
v_call: TRBV5-4
cdr3_aa: CASSSSGLAGGLWVDTQYF
cdr3_nt: TGTGCCAGCAGCTCCTCCGGACTAGCGGGGGGCTTGTGGGTAGATACGCAGTATTTT

d_call: NA
clone_size: once
j_call: TRBJ1-2
v_call: TRBV2
cdr3_aa: CASSVGVAYGYTF
cdr3_nt: TGTGCCAGCAGTGTTGGAGTGGCCTATGGCTACACCTTC

d_call: NA
clone_size: NA
j_call: TRBJ1-4
v_call: TRBV6-5
cdr3_aa: CASRQGNNEKLFF
cdr3_nt: TGTGCCAGCAGACAGGGTAACAATGAAAAACTGTTTTTT

d_call: NA
clone_size: NA
j_call: TRBJ1-2
v_call: TRBV15
cdr3_aa: CATSRQSNYGYTF
cdr3_nt: TGTGCCACCTCTCGACAGTCGAACTATGGCTACACCTTC

d_call: NA
clone_size: NA
j_call: TRBJ1-4
v_call: TRBV19
cdr3_aa: CASSNTGLNEKLFF
cdr3_nt: TGTGCCAGTAGTAACACAGGGCTCAATGAAAAACTGTTTTTT

d_call: NA
clone_size: NA
j_call: TRBJ2-3
v_call: TRBV5-6
cdr3_aa: CASSLGGFTDTQYF
cdr3_nt: TGTGCCAGCAGCTTGGGAGGGTTCACAGATACGCAGTATTTT

d_call: TRBD2
clone_size: NA
j_call: TRBJ2-3
v_call: TRBV13
cdr3_aa: CASSSTSGGADTQYF
cdr3_nt: TGTGCCAGCAGCTCTACTAGCGGGGGGGCAGATACGCAGTATTTT

d_call: TRBD2
clone_size: NA
j_call: TRBJ2-1
v_call: TRBV3-1/TRBV3-2
cdr3_aa: CASSQEKGLAGFSYNEQFF
cdr3_nt: TGTGCCAGCAGCCAAGAGAAGGGACTAGCGGGGTTCTCCTACAATGAGCAGTTCTTC

d_call: TRBD1
clone_size: once
j_call: TRBJ1-1
v_call: TRBV3-1/TRBV3-2
cdr3_aa: CASSRTGGGNTEAFF
cdr3_nt: TGTGCCAGCAGCCGTACAGGGGGCGGGAACACTGAAGCTTTCTTT

d_call: NA
clone_size: NA
j_call: TRBJ2-2
v_call: TRBV21-1
cdr3_aa: CASSKALGQGGELFF
cdr3_nt: TGTGCCAGCAGCAAAGCGCTCGGACAAGGAGGGGAGCTGTTTTTT

d_call: TRBD2
clone_size: NA
j_call: TRBJ2-1
v_call: TRBV9
cdr3_aa: CASSVWSGGEYNEQFF
cdr3_nt: TGTGCCAGCAGCGTATGGAGCGGGGGGGAATACAATGAGCAGTTCTTC

d_call: TRBD2
clone_size: NA
j_call: TRBJ2-1
v_call: TRBV11-3
cdr3_aa: CASSLGGGALDEQFF
cdr3_nt: TGTGCCAGCAGCTTAGGCGGGGGGGCCCTCGATGAGCAGTTCTTC

d_call: TRBD1
clone_size: NA
j_call: TRBJ1-5
v_call: TRBV6-6
cdr3_aa: CASGDRGYQHF
cdr3_nt: TGTGCCAGCGGAGACAGGGGATATCAGCATTTT

d_call: NA
clone_size: once
j_call: TRBJ1-1
v_call: TRBV28
cdr3_aa: CASLDSYTEAFF
cdr3_nt: TGTGCCAGCTTGGACAGCTACACTGAAGCTTTCTTT

d_call: TRBD1
clone_size: NA
j_call: TRBJ2-7
v_call: TRBV7-2
cdr3_aa: CASSLEGQGFYEQYF
cdr3_nt: TGTGCCAGCAGCTTAGAGGGACAGGGTTTTTACGAGCAGTACTTC

d_call: NA
clone_size: NA
j_call: TRBJ1-3
v_call: TRBV11-1
cdr3_aa: CASSQEGFGNTIYF
cdr3_nt: TGTGCCAGCAGCCAAGAGGGATTTGGAAACACCATATATTTT

d_call: NA
clone_size: NA
j_call: TRBJ1-1
v_call: TRBV19
cdr3_aa: CASSIEDSETHEAFF
cdr3_nt: TGTGCCAGTAGTATAGAAGACTCGGAGACCCATGAAGCTTTCTTT

d_call: NA
clone_size: NA
j_call: TRBJ2-2
v_call: TRBV5-4
cdr3_aa: CASSYRRTGELFF
cdr3_nt: TGTGCCAGCAGCTACAGAAGAACCGGGGAGCTGTTTTTT

d_call: TRBD2
clone_size: NA
j_call: TRBJ2-3
v_call: TRBV5-4
cdr3_aa: CASSLVGTSANTQYF
cdr3_nt: TGTGCCAGCAGCTTGGTGGGGACTAGCGCGAATACGCAGTATTTT

d_call: NA
clone_size: NA
j_call: TRBJ2-4
v_call: TRBV25-1
cdr3_aa: CASSESGARAKNIQYF
cdr3_nt: TGTGCCAGCAGTGAATCAGGGGCAAGGGCCAAAAACATTCAGTACTTC

d_call: TRBD2
clone_size: NA
j_call: TRBJ2-3
v_call: TRBV7-6
cdr3_aa: CASSRAGGSTDTQYF
cdr3_nt: TGTGCCAGCAGCCGGGCGGGGGGGAGCACAGATACGCAGTATTTT

d_call: TRBD1
clone_size: NA
j_call: TRBJ2-7
v_call: TRBV27
cdr3_aa: CASSAGTGGSYEQYF
cdr3_nt: TGTGCCAGCAGTGCCGGGACAGGGGGCTCCTACGAGCAGTACTTC

d_call: TRBD2
clone_size: NA
j_call: TRBJ2-3
v_call: TRBV2
cdr3_aa: CARGAGETDTQYF
cdr3_nt: TGTGCCAGAGGAGCGGGGGAGACAGATACGCAGTATTTT

d_call: NA
clone_size: NA
j_call: TRBJ1-1
v_call: TRBV7-9
cdr3_aa: CASSLRGMNTEAFF
cdr3_nt: TGTGCCAGCAGCTTAAGGGGGATGAACACTGAAGCTTTCTTT